This T cell receptor (beta chain) appears in the sequencing data of a study of shared clonotypes between healthy human individuals. Overall study findings and caveats: Though the depth was large, rarefaction showed that sorted-subset sequencing was incomplete.

Some clones are missing from TCRdb's copy, which holds only in-frame ones; the method was immunoSEQ multiplex PCR. The sample shows 2 million to 2.5 million clones, approximately 95% of them seen only once. For this clone: Antigen specificity is unknown.

Trimming pared 4 bases from V and 0 bases from J, leaving 8 bases between. Germline V gene sequence: CDR1 SGHNT, CDR2 YYREEE (reference sequence). The CDR3 has 14 amino acids. The clonotype originates from a man between 18 and 29 years old in good health. Some clones in this sample may be carry-over from other donors' samples. Source material: naive CD4+ T cells from PBMCs. Regarding subset: CD45RA+ positively selected. The chain couples TRBV5-4 to TRBJ1-3; D ambiguous. In DNA form, the CDR3 reads TGTGCCAGCAGCCCGGGGTACTCTGGAAACACCATATATTTT. Protein: CASSPGYSGNTIYF. The variable domain in full, with the rest retrieved from reference TRBV5-4 and TRBJ1-3, is ETGVTQSPTHLIKTRGQQVTLRCSSQSGHNTVSWYQQALGQGPQFIFQYYREEENGRGNFPPRFSGLQFPNYSSELNVNALELDDSALYLCASSPGYSGNTIYFGEGSWLTVV.